This is a list of T cell receptor beta chains from one sample in a study of blood T cell repertoires in COVID-19. Profiled with immunoSEQ multiplex PCR; TCRdb holds only in-frame clones, not every one. The repertoire includes approximately 120,000 clones, 85% of them detected once, and roughly 3% sits in the top ten. The sample taken for sequencing was peripheral blood. Source of these receptors: a woman older than 75 with COVID-19, enrolled during active disease. The CDR3 runs from the conserved cysteine through the conserved F or W. Each record gives: V gene, J gene, CDR3 length, clone size, D gene, CDR3 DNA, CDR3 protein. A D gene is named only where the DNA matches it firmly. Size is stated for part of the rows, as once, few or many counts, or as a class when the clone is expanded.

V gene: TRBV6-5
J gene: TRBJ2-5
CDR3 length: 16
clone size: -
D gene: TRBD1
CDR3 DNA: TGTGCCAGCAGTTTCGCCGGGGGACAGGGTCAAGAGACCCAGTACTTC
CDR3 protein: CASSFAGGQGQETQYF

V gene: TRBV7-2
J gene: TRBJ1-1
CDR3 length: 14
clone size: -
D gene: -
CDR3 DNA: TGTGCCAGCAGTAGGGGGGGGCGATGGACTGAAGCTTTCTTT
CDR3 protein: CASSRGGRWTEAFF

V gene: TRBV7-2
J gene: TRBJ2-3
CDR3 length: 13
clone size: -
D gene: -
CDR3 DNA: TGTGCCAGCAGCCCGTCGAGCACAGATACGCAGTATTTT
CDR3 protein: CASSPSSTDTQYF

V gene: TRBV9
J gene: TRBJ1-6
CDR3 length: 14
clone size: -
D gene: TRBD1
CDR3 DNA: TGTGCCAGCAGCGCTACAGGGGTGGGCTCACCCCTCCACTTT
CDR3 protein: CASSATGVGSPLHF

V gene: TRBV5-1
J gene: TRBJ2-5
CDR3 length: 14
clone size: once
D gene: TRBD1
CDR3 DNA: TGCGCCAGCAGCTCAGAGGGGGCAGGGGAGACCCAGTACTTC
CDR3 protein: CASSSEGAGETQYF

V gene: TRBV5-6
J gene: TRBJ1-5
CDR3 length: 15
clone size: -
D gene: TRBD1
CDR3 DNA: TGTGCCAGCAGCTTGTGGCAGGGGGCTGGGCAGCCCCAGCATTTT
CDR3 protein: CASSLWQGAGQPQHF

V gene: TRBV28
J gene: TRBJ1-2
CDR3 length: 12
clone size: -
D gene: TRBD1
CDR3 DNA: TGTGCCAGCAACACACAGGGGTATGGCTACACCTTC
CDR3 protein: CASNTQGYGYTF

V gene: TRBV6-5
J gene: TRBJ2-7
CDR3 length: 13
clone size: -
D gene: TRBD1
CDR3 DNA: TGTGCCAGCTGGCCGGGACAGGGACGGCCGCAGTACTTC
CDR3 protein: CASWPGQGRPQYF

V gene: TRBV6-2/TRBV6-3
J gene: TRBJ2-3
CDR3 length: 15
clone size: once
D gene: TRBD2
CDR3 DNA: TGTGCCAGCAGCCTTAGCGGGTTGGGCACAGATACGCAGTATTTT
CDR3 protein: CASSLSGLGTDTQYF

V gene: TRBV4-2
J gene: TRBJ2-7
CDR3 length: 16
clone size: -
D gene: TRBD2
CDR3 DNA: TGTGCCAGCAGCCGAGACCTCTTAGCGGGAGGCCCCGAGCAGTACTTC
CDR3 protein: CASSRDLLAGGPEQYF

V gene: TRBV19
J gene: TRBJ2-7
CDR3 length: 12
clone size: -
D gene: -
CDR3 DNA: TGTGCCAGTAGTCCTGTCTCGGGCGAGCAGTACTTC
CDR3 protein: CASSPVSGEQYF

V gene: TRBV5-1
J gene: TRBJ2-1
CDR3 length: 16
clone size: -
D gene: -
CDR3 DNA: TGCGCCAGCAGCTTGATGGCGGTTAGGATTACCGATGAGCAGTTCTTC
CDR3 protein: CASSLMAVRITDEQFF

V gene: TRBV12-3/TRBV12-4
J gene: TRBJ1-1
CDR3 length: 10
clone size: -
D gene: TRBD1
CDR3 DNA: TGTGCCAGCGGACAGGGTCTGACTTTCTTT
CDR3 protein: CASGQGLTFF

V gene: TRBV4-1
J gene: TRBJ2-4
CDR3 length: 14
clone size: -
D gene: TRBD2
CDR3 DNA: TGCGCCGGAGGGAGGGTACTAGCCAAAAACATTCAGTACTTC
CDR3 protein: CAGGRVLAKNIQYF

V gene: TRBV7-8
J gene: TRBJ2-7
CDR3 length: 14
clone size: -
D gene: TRBD1
CDR3 DNA: TGTGCCAGCAGCAGAGGACAGGTATCCTACGAGCAGTACTTC
CDR3 protein: CASSRGQVSYEQYF

V gene: TRBV6-5
J gene: TRBJ2-3
CDR3 length: 13
clone size: -
D gene: TRBD2
CDR3 DNA: TGTGCCAGCACCAAAGCGGGGGCTGATACGCAGTATTTT
CDR3 protein: CASTKAGADTQYF

V gene: TRBV6-6
J gene: TRBJ2-7
CDR3 length: 13
clone size: -
D gene: -
CDR3 DNA: TGTGCCAGCAGCCCCAAGACAACCTACGAGCAGTACTTC
CDR3 protein: CASSPKTTYEQYF

V gene: TRBV19
J gene: TRBJ2-5
CDR3 length: 15
clone size: once
D gene: -
CDR3 DNA: TGTGCCAGTAGCCCCCCGGTCCCCGGTACGGAGACCCAGTACTTC
CDR3 protein: CASSPPVPGTETQYF

V gene: TRBV4-2
J gene: TRBJ1-5
CDR3 length: 16
clone size: -
D gene: -
CDR3 DNA: TGTGCCAGCAGCCCAGGGGCGGGCGCGAGGGTTCAGCCCCAGCATTTT
CDR3 protein: CASSPGAGARVQPQHF

V gene: TRBV27
J gene: TRBJ2-4
CDR3 length: 14
clone size: -
D gene: -
CDR3 DNA: TGTGCCAGCAGTTTTACTAGGACAGAAAACATTCAGTACTTC
CDR3 protein: CASSFTRTENIQYF

V gene: TRBV4-2
J gene: TRBJ2-7
CDR3 length: 16
clone size: once
D gene: TRBD2
CDR3 DNA: TGTGCCAGCAGCCAAGGGCTTAGCGGGATGTCCTACGAGCAGTACTTC
CDR3 protein: CASSQGLSGMSYEQYF

V gene: TRBV19
J gene: TRBJ2-1
CDR3 length: 12
clone size: -
D gene: -
CDR3 DNA: TGTGCCAGTAACCGAGGGGGTAATGAGCAGTTCTTC
CDR3 protein: CASNRGGNEQFF

V gene: TRBV2
J gene: TRBJ1-1
CDR3 length: 15
clone size: -
D gene: -
CDR3 DNA: TGTGCCAGCAGGCACGACCGGACACCAAACACTGAAGCTTTCTTT
CDR3 protein: CASRHDRTPNTEAFF

V gene: TRBV5-4
J gene: TRBJ2-7
CDR3 length: 15
clone size: -
D gene: -
CDR3 DNA: TGTGCCAGCAGCTTCGGTCCAGGGGCTAACTACGAGCAGTACTTC
CDR3 protein: CASSFGPGANYEQYF

V gene: TRBV5-1
J gene: TRBJ2-7
CDR3 length: 13
clone size: few
D gene: -
CDR3 DNA: TGCGCCAGCAGCGGAAATGGCCGGGACGAGCAGTACTTC
CDR3 protein: CASSGNGRDEQYF

V gene: TRBV27
J gene: TRBJ2-1
CDR3 length: 14
clone size: -
D gene: -
CDR3 DNA: TGTGCCAGCTCAGTAAGCGGGTACTACAATGAGCAGTTCTTC
CDR3 protein: CASSVSGYYNEQFF

V gene: TRBV12-3/TRBV12-4
J gene: TRBJ1-1
CDR3 length: 13
clone size: -
D gene: -
CDR3 DNA: TGTGCCAGCAGTCCCCAGATGAACACTGAAGCTTTCTTT
CDR3 protein: CASSPQMNTEAFF

V gene: TRBV7-2
J gene: TRBJ2-1
CDR3 length: 14
clone size: -
D gene: -
CDR3 DNA: TGTGCCAGCAGCCCCCGCGGGACGGGGAATGAGCAGTTCTTC
CDR3 protein: CASSPRGTGNEQFF